These 11 T cell receptor beta chains originate from one sample sequenced in a study of blood T cells in healthy people across ages (dated by TCRdb to about 2015). The library relied on 5' RACE. Sequencing instrument: Illumina HiSeq 2500. A second PCR of about 7 to 12 cycles was performed with a sample-barcoded 5' primer and a J-beta primer mix. Using fastp at Q25 and MiXCR, TCRdb reprocessed the public reads and kept productive beta chains. Rows are combined by CDR3 protein, so each entry shows the most common genes and DNA. The sample table shows 600,000 or so distinct CDR3 sequences, and around 48% are seen once. The ten largest make up roughly 24% of the sample. The specimen sequenced was blood. The receptors stem from a man older than 75 in good health.

The J gene is TRBJ1-2, the V gene TRBV5-1; 7 nucleotides match TRBD1. The CDR3 is made up of 15 amino acids. The germline V gene has CDR1 SGHRS and CDR2 YFSETQ. Germline trimming cut 4 bases from V and 2 bases from J; bases unmatched to any gene: 8. The CDR3 DNA is TGCGCCAGCAGCGGGGCCGGGACAGCAAACTATGGCTACACCTTC. Amino acid sequence: CASSGAGTANYGYTF.

The sample holds many counts of this clonotype. The rearrangement links TRBV6-5 to TRBJ1-2; no firm D call. The CDR3 covers 14 residues. Trimming left V 2 bases short and J 0 bases short, with 7 bases between. Germline loops: CDR1 MNHEY, CDR2 SVGAGI. The CDR3 protein is CASSYLSANYGYTF. In nucleotides, the CDR3 is TGTGCCAGCAGTTACCTTAGCGCTAACTATGGCTACACCTTC.

This clonotype has at least ten counts. This chain uses TRBV20-1 with TRBJ1-4, with D tentatively TRBD1 (5 bases). The CDR3 runs to 16 residues. V lost 6 bases and J 8 bases, leaving 25 bases between the germline ends. Germline V gene sequence: CDR1 DFQATT, CDR2 SNEGSKA (reference sequence). The CDR3 bases are TGCAGTGCCCAAGAGTACGATAGGGGTTGGAGGGAAAAACTGTTTTTT. Its protein is CSAQEYDRGWREKLFF.

This clonotype was picked up a small number of times. This chain uses TRBV29-1 with TRBJ1-2, with TRBD1 matching over 10 bases. CDR1 is SQVTM, CDR2 ANQGSEA, per germline. Germline trimming cut 4 bases from V and 8 bases from J; bases unmatched to any gene: 4. The CDR3 totals 12 residues. CDR3 loop: CSVGTGGEGYTF. In nucleotides, the CDR3 is TGCAGCGTTGGGACAGGGGGTGAAGGCTACACCTTC.

This clonotype showed up just a few times. The chain carries TRBV29-1 and TRBJ2-5; 9 positions agree with TRBD1. Germline CDR1 and CDR2: SQVTM and ANQGSEA. The CDR3 runs 14 residues. V shed 6 bases and J 4 bases; nucleotides not matched to a gene: 9. CDR3 loop: CSVTWTGARETQYF. The CDR3 DNA is TGCAGCGTAACCTGGACAGGGGCGAGAGAGACCCAGTACTTC.

V is TRBV20-1 and J is TRBJ1-6; D is unclear. The V gene's germline CDR1 is DFQATT and CDR2 SNEGSKA (reference sequence). The CDR3 extends over 15 amino acids. Between the trimmed V and J ends, which lost 3 bases and 3 bases, there was a span of 12 bases. This CDR3 is CSARPLRDYNSPLHF. The CDR3 nucleotides read TGCAGTGCTAGGCCTCTCCGAGACTATAATTCACCCCTCCACTTT.

There are many counts of this clonotype. This chain connects TRBV5-1 to TRBJ2-1, with 9 bases identical to TRBD2. The CDR3 has 18 residues. The V gene's germline CDR1 is SGHRS and CDR2 YFSETQ. The junction had 12 bases not matched to a gene; V was cut back by 0 bases and J by 5 bases. As DNA, the CDR3 is TGCGCCAGCAGCTTGGCCGGGATTGCGGGGGGGAAAAACAATGAGCAGTTCTTC. It encodes CASSLAGIAGGKNNEQFF. The full variable domain, its missing parts supplied by reference TRBV5-1 and TRBJ2-1, is KAGVTQTPRYLIKTRGQQVTLSCSPISGHRSVSWYQQTPGQGLQFLFEYFSETQRNKGNFPGRFSGRQFSNSRSEMNVSTLELGDSALYLCASSLAGIAGGKNNEQFFGPGTRLTVL.

The J gene is TRBJ1-1, the V gene TRBV20-1; 8 nucleotides match TRBD1. The trim removed 0 bases at V and 11 bases at J, leaving 2 bases unmatched. The CDR3 is 11 residues long. The germline gives CDR1 DFQATT, CDR2 SNEGSKA (reference sequence). CDR3 sequence (DNA): TGCAGTGCTAGAGAGACAGGGGCGGCTTTCTTT. Translated: CSARETGAAFF.

V gene TRBV7-2 combines with J gene TRBJ2-3; the match to TRBD2 covers 9 bases. CDR1 and CDR2 from the germline V gene are SGHTA and FQGNSA. V lost 5 bases and J lost 4; bases outside the gene matches: 19. The length of the CDR3 is 19 residues. The chain's CDR3 is CASSIFSYLAGGRADTQYF. DNA of the CDR3: TGTGCCAGCAGCATTTTTTCGTACTTGGCGGGAGGGAGGGCAGATACGCAGTATTTT.

This clonotype was recorded many times. The chain joins TRBV7-9 to TRBJ2-7; weak D call: TRBD1 (5 bases). The V end was cut by 3 bases, the J end by 0 bases, with 9 bases between. The CDR3 sequence is 14 residues long. Looked up from germline, CDR1 is SEHNR and CDR2 is FQNEAQ (reference sequence). Written as DNA, the CDR3 is TGTGCCAGCAGCTTGACAGAGATCTCCTACGAGCAGTACTTC. The encoded protein is CASSLTEISYEQYF.

The table lists this clonotype with a few counts. V is TRBV5-1 and J is TRBJ2-2; D is possibly TRBD2 (6 bases). The CDR3 has 15 amino acids. Germline V gene lookup returns CDR1 SGHRS and CDR2 YFSETQ. Trimming took off 2 bases at V and 1 base at J, with 9 bases between the two ends. In DNA, the CDR3 is TGCGCCAGCAGCTTAGCGGGCCAGAACACCGGGGAGCTGTTTTTT. Amino acids: CASSLAGQNTGELFF.